This T cell receptor beta chain was sequenced during a study of blood T cell repertoires in COVID-19. The overall study: Sample material is recorded as cDNA or gDNA derived from T cells, B-cell-depleted T cells, or PBMCs.

The protocol was immunoSEQ multiplex PCR, while the TCRdb copy is restricted to in-frame clones and leaves out a portion. The sample lists 100,000 to 150,000 clones; approximately 74% were seen once. Germline assignment: CDR1 SGHTA and CDR2 FQGNSA. The CDR3 is 15 amino acids. V gave up 5 bases and J gave up 0 bases, with 12 bases separating them. The specimen was peripheral blood. The receptor comes from a man older than 75 with COVID-19, enrolled during active disease. The V and J genes are TRBV7-2 and TRBJ2-3; D remains ambiguous. CDR3: CASSPSVTSTDTQYF. DNA for the CDR3: TGTGCCAGCAGCCCCAGCGTCACTAGCACAGATACGCAGTATTTT.